The sequence of this T cell receptor (beta chain) was determined in a study of cytomegalovirus exposure and HLA in healthy donors (dated by TCRdb to between 2016 and 2019). Background for the entire study: An earlier analysis of more than 550 of the donors reported about 260 Gb of sequence data and 90 million to 120 million unique TCR beta sequences obtained from around 180 million T cells. About 300 gigabases of sequencing data and approximately 85 million unique TCR sequences were included in an early release covering about 700 HLA-typed donors. Among the roughly 400 genotyped donors, around 81% belonged to the genetic ancestry cluster associated with self-reported Caucasian donors. The study aimed to test whether cataloging public T cell receptors could reveal signatures of past pathogen exposure. Using immunosequencing, the study profiled T cell repertoires from about 620 subjects and related those repertoires to cytomegalovirus serostatus. A separate validation cohort of 100 to 150 different subjects was used in addition to the approximately 640-subject first cohort. High-throughput TCR immunosequencing, statistical association of individual TCRs with disease status, and machine learning were combined to predict cytomegalovirus infection status. A later analysis re-analyzed previously published TCR beta repertoires from 550 to 700 donors and added high-resolution HLA genotyping to study TCR occurrence patterns. Rather than drawing on any new phenotypic data, the later analysis identified candidate immune exposures from TCR beta sequences and the way those sequences occurred across donors. In an earlier analysis of several hundred of the donors, high-throughput TCR beta sequencing was used to judge whether each TCR beta V gene segment behaved as functional or pseudogenic. Donor age, sex, ethnicity and CMV serostatus were compiled together with the repertoire data. A later genetic analysis used genome-wide SNP genotypes for about three fifths of the 666 donors, treating that subset as a discovery cohort. All discovery cohort repertoires had been generated on a single sequencing platform. Both class I and class II loci were covered by HLA typing, at four-digit resolution. The number of donors typed differed by locus, with 629-630 for A, B, C, DRB1 and DQB1, over 500 for DQA1, 600 to 610 for DPA1, and roughly 450 for DPB1. Roughly five DR-DQ haplotypes were treated as single units for association and clustering because of strong linkage in the cohort. On average, roughly 240,000 unique TCR beta nucleotide sequences were sequenced per donor among a few hundred genotyped donors of the cohort, with roughly 18% of those sequences being non-productive. Points the paper makes about the study in general: In both the original and validation cohorts, the classifier was reported to diagnose cytomegalovirus status with high specificity and sensitivity. A further reported finding was that TCR beta sequences accurately predicted the HLA-A and HLA-B alleles for most subjects in the first cohort. In the study, 150 to 200 TCR beta chains were listed as associated with cytomegalovirus. The presence/absence analyses assumed that sequencing depth was roughly uniform across donors, and that assumption may not be true. A later analysis found that HLA-associated TCR beta chains were more clonally expanded and had lower generation probabilities than equally common non-associated chains. The earlier analysis of around 600 of the donors excluded roughly 16 rarely observed V segments, including chromosome 9 orphons, because counts were too low. Most CMV-associated TCR beta chains appeared to be HLA-restricted in a later analysis, and the HLA associations seemed to be driven largely by CMV exposure. A cluster of highly shared sequence variants was judged likely to represent a technical artifact of the sequencing pipeline. In an earlier analysis of 450 to 750 of the donors, most TCR beta V segments appeared in productive rearrangements about 87% or about 30% of the time, broadly matching IMGT annotations. The authors suggested that the approach could potentially be generalized to other disease states and immunological phenotypes. In a later genetic analysis, a missense DCLRE1C variant was associated with V-gene and J-gene trimming of TCR beta chains, and the association was replicated in an independent cohort. In a later analysis, several top co-occurrence clusters were reported to appear linked to parvovirus B19, influenza, CMV and Epstein-Barr virus. HLA typing was unavailable for some donors at each locus, so association tests used only the typed subset. In vitro tests confirmed that three of the cytomegalovirus-associated TCR beta chains recognize cytomegalovirus antigens. Only TCR beta chains were sequenced in this cohort, and the absence of alpha or paired-chain data limited detectable features. In a later analysis, 16,951 TCR beta sequences were associated with specific HLA alleles at a false discovery rate of 0.05. Correlated functional status among segregating V segments might be attributable to linkage disequilibrium, but an unknown experimental factor could not be ruled out. Some IMGT-functional V segments, including TRBV6-2 and TRBV6-3, could not be told apart with the 87-base-pair reads, so those segments were excluded. Across donors, most TCR sequences were observed very rarely, whereas some public TCRs were present in many individuals. CMV serostatus was the only immune exposure information available for the cohort. Compared with the 666-donor mean, donors in an Asian-associated ancestry cluster had fewer N-insertions in productive TCRs, according to a later genetic analysis. According to a later analysis, TCR association rates differed among HLA loci, with DRB1 alleles showing the most associated TCRs and HLA-C alleles showing the fewest. Assigning TCR associations to individual alleles was difficult when HLA alleles, especially DR and DQ, strongly co-occurred.

The cohort comprised fewer than 750 healthy bone marrow donors. All cohort members were sampled while nominally healthy, although unrecorded immune exposures were likely present. The donor tested CMV seronegative and was one of the 352 seronegative cohort members. Every donor gave a peripheral blood sample, and the peripheral blood mononuclear cells from that sample were used for TCR beta sequencing. Genomic DNA was extracted from the blood cell samples with the Qiagen DNeasy Blood Extraction Kit. Trimming costs V 6 bases and J 2 bases, and their ends lie 14 bases apart. The CDR3 sequence holds 14 residues, the cysteine and phenylalanine included. Here the CDR3 DNA is all that survives: 42 bases in frame from base 1. Sequences WSHSY (CDR1) and SAAADI (CDR2) are obtained from the germline V gene. A note on this clone: This receptor's antigen is unknown. No qualities accompany the bases; no much larger clone lies one base away.

Receptor libraries were prepared by the immunoSEQ multiplex PCR assay. A mixture of 60 forward primers for TCR Vbeta segments and 13 reverse primers for TCR Jbeta segments was used in the multiplex PCR. The CDR3 region of rearranged TCR beta genes was amplified from genomic DNA by a multiplex PCR assay. The amplified TCR beta libraries were sequenced on the Illumina HiSeq System as 87-base-pair reads. The source study handled its data this way. A later analysis tallied roughly 80 million unique TCR beta chains across the 650 to 750 repertoires, and some 12 million of those chains were shared by two or more donors. A nearest-neighbor algorithm error-corrected the raw reads and collapsed the reads into unique sequences, merging closely related sequences to remove PCR and sequencing errors. Alignment of CDR3 sequences to IMGT reference sequences was used to assign V, D and J gene segments. For a sequence to be retained, a match of at least six nucleotides was required to both a V gene segment and a J gene segment. A rearrangement counted as productive if the CDR3 had no stop codons and remained in frame with V and J, and every other rearrangement counted as non-productive. CDR3 was defined according to IMGT convention as the region running from the second conserved V-encoded cysteine to the conserved J-encoded phenylalanine. The earlier analysis of 500 to 650 of the donors excluded any sequence lacking an unambiguous match to a single V gene segment. An earlier analysis of several hundred of the donors called V segments functional above 56.7% productive rearrangements and segregating when the between-donor standard deviation exceeded 5%. To diagnose cytomegalovirus status from the catalog of TCR beta chain sequences, a statistical classification framework was built. In a later analysis, V and J genes were assigned by comparing TCR nucleotide sequences against IMGT/GENE-DB human TR gene sequences. In a later analysis, CDR3 sequences and most-parsimonious VDJ recombination scenarios were assigned using the TCRdist pipeline. A later analysis defined each TCR beta chain by its CDR3 amino acid sequence plus V-gene family, and excluded reads lacking a unique V-gene family. To address suspected cross-contamination and a sequencing artifact, a later analysis removed 592 highly shared, low-generation-probability nucleotide sequences. A later analysis calculated a clonal expansion index for each public chain from normalized within-repertoire ranks of inferred template counts. Generation probabilities in a later analysis came from a VDJ recombination model fitted to out-of-frame rearrangements, and those results were checked against IGoR. A later analysis scored TCR-TCR, TCR-HLA and TCR-CMV co-occurrence with hypergeometric tests, applying a repertoire-size bias correction to TCR pairs. To estimate false discovery rates, a later analysis permuted the HLA or CMV assignments 20 times. A later analysis grouped co-occurring TCRs with DBSCAN, adding TCRdist sequence similarity when clustering within HLA-allele-positive subsets. Repertoires with fewer than 30,000 or more than 120,000 public chains, plus five repertoires with anomalous nucleotide sharing, were excluded from co-occurrence clustering. Drawn from immuneACCESS, this table holds only the in-frame rearrangements with V and J called that TCRdb kept. Clones are partly lost; checked studies trace under half to an unresolved V gene and leave the rest unexplained. Clone size and the V and J calls come from that table; the DNA yielded D and trimming. This sample holds roughly 160,000 clones; around four fifths were observed only once. About 1.3% of the sample rests with the top ten.

The sequenced sample consisted of PBMCs. Recombination connected TRBV10-2 to TRBJ2-7; possibly the D gene is TRBD1, per 6 matching bases. This receptor was obtained from a woman aged 45-65 years in good health and CMV-seronegative. The sequenced DNA is TGCGCCAGCAGCAGGACAGTTCAACCCTACGAGCAGTACTTC. Translated, this is CASSRTVQPYEQYF.